This entry concerns a single T cell receptor (beta chain). The source of the sample is a study of beta chain features in type 1 diabetes. Expressed TCRB transcripts were sequenced because the entire RNA isolate underwent reverse transcription. Assay used: immunoSEQ multiplex PCR; TCRdb lists only in-frame clones, some missing. The table has 390,000 or so clones, about 15% seen once. CDR1 GTSNPN and CDR2 SVGIG come from the germline V gene (reference sequence). This CDR3 contains 13 residues. The V end was cut by 2 bases, the J end by 3 bases, with 10 bases between. The TCR comes from a young man in good health. The chain links TRBV30 to TRBJ1-2; D uncertain. Sequencing was done on a sample of naive CD4+ T cells from blood. CDR3 sequence reads: CAWSSRLDYGYTF. The DNA of the CDR3 is TGTGCCTGGAGTTCCCGGCTAGACTATGGCTACACCTTC.